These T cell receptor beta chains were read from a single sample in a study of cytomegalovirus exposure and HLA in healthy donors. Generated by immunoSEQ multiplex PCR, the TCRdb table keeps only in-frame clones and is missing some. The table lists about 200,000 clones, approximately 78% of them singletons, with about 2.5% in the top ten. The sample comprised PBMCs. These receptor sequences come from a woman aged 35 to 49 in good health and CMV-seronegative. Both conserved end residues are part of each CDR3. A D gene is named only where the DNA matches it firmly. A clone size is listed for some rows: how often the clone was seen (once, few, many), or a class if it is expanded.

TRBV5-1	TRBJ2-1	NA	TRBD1	CASSRAPGDRGQNEQFF	TGCGCCAGCAGCCGAGCTCCGGGGGACAGGGGGCAGAATGAGCAGTTCTTC
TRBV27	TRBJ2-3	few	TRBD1	CASNRITGTVLGDTQYF	TGTGCCAGCAATCGAATCACCGGGACAGTCCTCGGAGATACGCAGTATTTT
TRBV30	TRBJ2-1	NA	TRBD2	CAWSGGSIYNEQFF	TGTGCCTGGAGTGGCGGGAGCATTTACAATGAGCAGTTCTTC
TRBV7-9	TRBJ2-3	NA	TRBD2	CASIRRGGVTTDTQYF	TGTGCCAGCATCAGACGTGGGGGGGTTACCACAGATACGCAGTATTTT
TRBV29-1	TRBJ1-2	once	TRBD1	CSGLMTGSSYGYTF	TGCAGCGGCCTCATGACAGGGTCGAGCTATGGCTACACCTTC
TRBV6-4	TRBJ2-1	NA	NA	CASSDSPLARDEQFF	TGTGCCAGCAGTGACTCGCCTCTAGCGAGGGATGAGCAGTTCTTC
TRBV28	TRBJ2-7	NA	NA	CASSSRIEQYF	TGTGCCAGCAGTTCTAGAATCGAGCAGTACTTC
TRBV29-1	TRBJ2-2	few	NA	CSVENQVNTGELFF	TGCAGCGTTGAAAACCAGGTGAACACCGGGGAGCTGTTTTTT
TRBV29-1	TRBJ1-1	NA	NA	CSVSSTLNTEAFF	TGCAGCGTTTCAAGTACATTGAACACTGAAGCTTTCTTT
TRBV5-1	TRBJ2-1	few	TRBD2	CASSADSGLGKQFF	TGCGCCAGCAGCGCCGACTCGGGACTAGGGAAGCAGTTCTTC
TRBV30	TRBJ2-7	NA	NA	CAWSPPGGYEQYF	TGTGCCTGGTCCCCCCCCGGGGGCTACGAGCAGTACTTC
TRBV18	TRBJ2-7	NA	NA	CASSPVRGDYEQYF	TGTGCCAGCTCACCGGTCAGGGGGGACTACGAGCAGTACTTC
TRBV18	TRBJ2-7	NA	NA	CASSPNRDEQYF	TGTGCCAGCTCACCAAACAGGGACGAGCAGTACTTC
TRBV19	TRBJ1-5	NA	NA	CASSAPGPQHF	TGTGCCAGTAGTGCTCCGGGGCCCCAGCATTTT
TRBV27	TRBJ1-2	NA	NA	CASSTREQKHGYTF	TGTGCCAGCAGTACTCGGGAACAGAAACATGGCTACACCTTC
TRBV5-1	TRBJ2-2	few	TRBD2	CASSRQVAGGLAGELFF	TGCGCCAGCAGCAGACAGGTAGCGGGAGGGCTGGCCGGGGAGCTGTTTTTT